These T cell receptor beta chains were read from a single sample in a study of blood T cell repertoires in COVID-19. Method: immunoSEQ multiplex PCR; TCRdb's copy keeps in-frame clones and lacks some. The sample consists of about 210,000 clones, approximately 87% of them appearing once. Sequencing input: peripheral blood. The receptors stem from a man aged 55 to 69 who had recovered from COVID-19. CDR3s include the opening cysteine and the closing phenylalanine or tryptophan. The D gene is left open where the match is weak. Where a row states a size, it is once, few, many or the class of an expanded clone; other rows omit it.

size: NA
D: TRBD1
V: TRBV10-3
J: TRBJ1-1
length: 17
CDR3: CAISEAPGQGPNTEAFF
DNA: TGTGCCATCAGTGAGGCCCCGGGACAGGGGCCGAACACTGAAGCTTTCTTT

size: NA
D: NA
V: TRBV19
J: TRBJ2-3
length: 16
CDR3: CASSSQIRGDPDTQYF
DNA: TGTGCCAGTAGTAGCCAGATCAGGGGTGACCCAGATACGCAGTATTTT

size: NA
D: NA
V: TRBV7-2
J: TRBJ2-5
length: 14
CDR3: CASSRQAKQETQYF
DNA: TGTGCCAGCAGCCGGCAGGCGAAGCAAGAGACCCAGTACTTC

size: NA
D: NA
V: TRBV4-2
J: TRBJ2-7
length: 16
CDR3: CASSQDYRGLTYEQYF
DNA: TGTGCCAGCAGCCAGGATTATAGAGGTTTGACTTACGAGCAGTACTTC

size: NA
D: NA
V: TRBV7-8
J: TRBJ1-3
length: 13
CDR3: CASSFGQQDTIYF
DNA: TGTGCCAGCAGCTTCGGACAGCAAGACACCATATATTTT

size: NA
D: NA
V: TRBV5-1
J: TRBJ2-7
length: 16
CDR3: CASSFRGGGNSYEQYF
DNA: TGCGCCAGCAGCTTCCGAGGTGGAGGTAACTCCTACGAGCAGTACTTC

size: NA
D: NA
V: TRBV12-3/TRBV12-4
J: TRBJ1-1
length: 13
CDR3: CASGPYMNTEAFF
DNA: TGTGCCAGCGGCCCATACATGAACACTGAAGCTTTCTTT

size: NA
D: TRBD1
V: TRBV4-1
J: TRBJ1-3
length: 21
CDR3: CASSQDGPGTGSLSSGNTIYF
DNA: TGCGCCAGCAGCCAAGACGGCCCCGGGACAGGGTCACTCTCCTCTGGAAACACCATATATTTT

size: NA
D: TRBD1
V: TRBV11-3
J: TRBJ1-1
length: 16
CDR3: CASSSRQGARNTEAFF
DNA: TGTGCCAGCAGCTCCCGACAGGGGGCTAGGAACACTGAAGCTTTCTTT

size: NA
D: NA
V: TRBV7-3
J: TRBJ2-1
length: 12
CDR3: CASSLSSGEQFF
DNA: TGTGCCAGCAGCTTAAGTAGCGGTGAGCAGTTCTTC

size: NA
D: TRBD1
V: TRBV6-6
J: TRBJ2-1
length: 13
CDR3: CASSGTGSNEQFF
DNA: TGTGCCAGCAGTGGGACAGGCAGCAATGAGCAGTTCTTC

size: NA
D: TRBD2
V: TRBV5-1
J: TRBJ2-3
length: 15
CDR3: CASSLALAGGDTQYF
DNA: TGCGCCAGCAGCTTGGCATTAGCGGGAGGGGATACGCAGTATTTT

size: once
D: NA
V: TRBV27
J: TRBJ2-7
length: 14
CDR3: CASSLSRQSYEQYF
DNA: TGTGCCAGCAGTTTATCCCGACAATCCTACGAGCAGTACTTC

size: many
D: NA
V: TRBV18
J: TRBJ1-5
length: 17
CDR3: CASSPTPGPNSNQPQHF
DNA: TGTGCCAGCTCACCAACGCCAGGCCCGAATAGCAATCAGCCCCAGCATTTT

size: NA
D: TRBD2
V: TRBV3-1/TRBV3-2
J: TRBJ2-3
length: 15
CDR3: CASMSSGGSTDTQYF
DNA: TGTGCCAGCATGTCTAGCGGGGGTAGCACAGATACGCAGTATTTT

size: NA
D: TRBD1
V: TRBV3-1/TRBV3-2
J: TRBJ2-7
length: 18
CDR3: CASSPHRLNRGPSYEQYF
DNA: TGTGCCAGCAGCCCGCACAGATTGAACAGGGGACCCTCCTACGAGCAGTACTTC

size: NA
D: TRBD1
V: TRBV6-6
J: TRBJ2-7
length: 21
CDR3: CASSLTSVLGTGYSTGYEQYF
DNA: TGTGCCAGCAGCCTCACAAGTGTACTCGGGACAGGCTACTCCACTGGCTACGAGCAGTACTTC

size: NA
D: NA
V: TRBV6-1
J: TRBJ1-6
length: 14
CDR3: CASSEAGGVSPLHF
DNA: TGTGCCAGCAGTGAAGCCGGCGGGGTCTCACCCCTCCACTTT

size: NA
D: NA
V: TRBV21-1
J: TRBJ1-1
length: 15
CDR3: CASSEPQGMNTEAFF
DNA: TGTGCCAGCAGCGAACCCCAGGGTATGAACACTGAAGCTTTCTTT

size: NA
D: TRBD2
V: TRBV7-2
J: TRBJ2-2
length: 16
CDR3: CASRDSGGGNTGELFF
DNA: TGTGCCAGCAGAGACAGCGGGGGGGGAAACACCGGGGAGCTGTTTTTT

size: few
D: TRBD2
V: TRBV6-5
J: TRBJ2-1
length: 15
CDR3: CASSPGTSGINEQFF
DNA: TGTGCCAGCAGTCCCGGGACTAGCGGAATCAATGAGCAGTTCTTC

size: NA
D: NA
V: TRBV28
J: TRBJ2-2
length: 15
CDR3: CASSFGGANTGELFF
DNA: TGTGCCAGCAGTTTCGGCGGGGCTAACACCGGGGAGCTGTTTTTT

size: NA
D: TRBD1
V: TRBV28
J: TRBJ2-7
length: 12
CDR3: CASSTGGYEQYF
DNA: TGTGCCAGCTCGACAGGGGGCTACGAGCAGTACTTC

size: NA
D: TRBD1
V: TRBV7-9
J: TRBJ1-1
length: 14
CDR3: CASRWDRGQDEAFF
DNA: TGTGCCAGCAGGTGGGACAGGGGGCAAGATGAAGCTTTCTTT

size: NA
D: NA
V: TRBV28
J: TRBJ2-1
length: 22
CDR3: CASSFPSVPAVSRQWGQDEQFF
DNA: NA

size: NA
D: NA
V: TRBV5-1
J: TRBJ1-5
length: 13
CDR3: CASREREGRPQHF
DNA: TGCGCCAGCCGTGAAAGGGAGGGGCGGCCCCAGCATTTT

size: NA
D: NA
V: TRBV6-5
J: TRBJ2-7
length: 14
CDR3: CASSFSRGLYEQYF
DNA: TGTGCCAGCAGTTTCTCGCGGGGACTCTACGAGCAGTACTTC

size: NA
D: TRBD2
V: TRBV3-1/TRBV3-2
J: TRBJ2-1
length: 19
CDR3: CASSPPVLLAGGLGNEQFF
DNA: TGTGCCAGCAGCCCACCCGTTCTTTTAGCGGGAGGCTTGGGCAATGAGCAGTTCTTC

size: once
D: NA
V: TRBV27
J: TRBJ1-5
length: 15
CDR3: CASSSGTAMNQPQHF
DNA: TGTGCCAGCAGCAGCGGGACGGCTATGAATCAGCCCCAGCATTTT

size: NA
D: NA
V: TRBV6-1
J: TRBJ1-6
length: 13
CDR3: CASSEPLNSPLHF
DNA: TGTGCCAGCAGTGAACCCCTGAATTCACCCCTCCACTTT

size: once
D: TRBD1
V: TRBV5-1
J: TRBJ1-4
length: 15
CDR3: CASSSGTRDSEKLFF
DNA: TGCGCCAGCAGCTCAGGTACCCGGGACAGTGAAAAACTGTTTTTT

size: NA
D: NA
V: TRBV5-1
J: TRBJ2-1
length: 15
CDR3: CASSLVGGAYNEQFF
DNA: TGCGCCAGCAGCTTGGTAGGGGGGGCCTACAATGAGCAGTTCTTC

size: NA
D: NA
V: TRBV4-2
J: TRBJ1-6
length: 16
CDR3: CASSQESGSYNSPLHF
DNA: TGTGCCAGCAGCCAAGAATCAGGGTCCTATAATTCACCCCTCCACTTT

size: few
D: TRBD1
V: TRBV2
J: TRBJ1-4
length: 13
CDR3: CASKTGGDEKLFF
DNA: TGTGCCAGCAAGACAGGGGGCGATGAAAAACTGTTTTTT

size: NA
D: TRBD1
V: TRBV5-1
J: TRBJ1-4
length: 16
CDR3: CASSRDRVATNEKLFF
DNA: TGCGCCAGCAGCAGGGACAGGGTGGCAACTAATGAAAAACTGTTTTTT

size: once
D: NA
V: TRBV15
J: TRBJ1-5
length: 15
CDR3: CATSRKTVLNQPQHF
DNA: TGTGCCACCAGCAGGAAGACAGTTCTGAATCAGCCCCAGCATTTT

size: NA
D: NA
V: TRBV12-3/TRBV12-4
J: TRBJ2-7
length: 12
CDR3: CASSSTGYEQYF
DNA: TGTGCCAGCAGTTCGACAGGCTACGAGCAGTACTTC

size: NA
D: NA
V: TRBV7-2
J: TRBJ1-3
length: 13
CDR3: CASSFRVTNTIYF
DNA: TGTGCCAGCAGCTTCAGGGTTACTAACACCATATATTTT

size: NA
D: NA
V: TRBV6-1
J: TRBJ2-1
length: 16
CDR3: CASSESGVTGRYEQFF
DNA: TGTGCCAGCAGTGAAAGCGGGGTGACAGGTCGGTATGAGCAGTTCTTC

size: NA
D: NA
V: TRBV2
J: TRBJ1-5
length: 15
CDR3: CASSGEGQTWGPQHF
DNA: TGTGCCAGCAGTGGGGAGGGGCAAACCTGGGGGCCCCAGCATTTT

size: NA
D: TRBD1
V: TRBV10-3
J: TRBJ1-1
length: 13
CDR3: CAVTGQADTEAFF
DNA: TGTGCCGTTACGGGACAGGCGGACACTGAAGCTTTCTTT

size: NA
D: NA
V: TRBV3-1/TRBV3-2
J: TRBJ1-1
length: 14
CDR3: CASSQEPGNTEAFF
DNA: TGTGCCAGCAGCCAAGAACCGGGGAACACTGAAGCTTTCTTT

size: NA
D: NA
V: TRBV7-8
J: TRBJ2-1
length: 17
CDR3: CASSLSHRGPPSNEQFF
DNA: TGTGCCAGCAGCTTAAGTCACAGAGGGCCCCCTAGTAATGAGCAGTTCTTC

size: NA
D: NA
V: TRBV6-4
J: TRBJ1-2
length: 15
CDR3: CASSVVEGAPGGYTF
DNA: TGTGCCAGCAGTGTAGTTGAAGGGGCCCCTGGAGGCTACACCTTC

size: NA
D: TRBD1
V: TRBV2
J: TRBJ2-3
length: 15
CDR3: CASSSRDRITDTQYF
DNA: TGTGCCAGCAGTAGCCGGGACAGAATCACAGATACGCAGTATTTT

size: NA
D: TRBD1
V: TRBV3-1/TRBV3-2
J: TRBJ1-1
length: 13
CDR3: CASSQADRVEAFF
DNA: TGTGCCAGCAGCCAAGCGGACAGGGTTGAAGCTTTCTTT

size: NA
D: NA
V: TRBV27
J: TRBJ1-1
length: 13
CDR3: CASSMRKHTEAFF
DNA: TGTGCCAGCAGTATGCGTAAACACACTGAAGCTTTCTTT

size: NA
D: NA
V: TRBV7-9
J: TRBJ1-1
length: 9
CDR3: CVSPGEAFF
DNA: TGTGTCTCCCCGGGGGAAGCTTTCTTT

size: NA
D: NA
V: TRBV24-1
J: TRBJ2-2
length: 15
CDR3: CATSTGLPNTGELFF
DNA: TGTGCCACCAGTACAGGGCTTCCGAACACCGGGGAGCTGTTTTTT

size: NA
D: TRBD2
V: TRBV9
J: TRBJ2-5
length: 15
CDR3: CASSAAGGRRETQYF
DNA: TGTGCCAGCAGCGCAGCGGGGGGGCGGCGGGAGACCCAGTACTTC

size: NA
D: TRBD2
V: TRBV4-2
J: TRBJ2-7
length: 18
CDR3: CASSQRGQGLAGPYEQYF
DNA: TGTGCCAGCAGCCAGAGGGGCCAGGGACTAGCGGGCCCCTACGAGCAGTACTTC

size: many
D: TRBD2
V: TRBV5-4
J: TRBJ2-1
length: 14
CDR3: CASSSGLDYNEQFF
DNA: TGTGCCAGCAGCTCGGGACTAGATTACAATGAGCAGTTCTTC